This TCR beta chain was sequenced for a study of human T cells and chemical hapten exposure. Time point described: pre-sensitization, week 0. Documented treatment: therapeutic diphenylcyclopropenone sensitization with weekly scalp DPC. Sample donors consisted of patients with alopecia, aged 18 to 70 years, who were suitable for DPC. Regarding the study as a whole: With alopecia, donors may have immune responses unlike healthy people's.

Original analysis: Per sample, the median was around 96,000 TCRs, with values from 23,224 to 690,600. TCRdb itself ran the RACE reads through MiXCR, one entry per CDR3 protein. For this entry, the V and J calls and clone size follow TCRdb and not the study's own pipeline. The repertoire consists of 300,000 to 450,000 distinct CDR3 sequences, with roughly 4.6% occurring once and the leading ten covering 2.5% to 3%. The sample holds many counts of this clonotype. Its antigen is not known. The CDR3 contains 14 residues. V trimming: 8 bases; J trimming: 7 bases; junction bases outside the gene matches: 10. Germline loops: CDR1 MNHEY, CDR2 SVGAGI.

The clonotype was recovered from a woman aged 50 to 65 with alopecia areata. Some clones in this sample may be carry-over from other donors' samples. The specimen comprised whole blood, sampled in connection with sensitization to the hapten diphenylcyclopropenone (DPC). The V call is TRBV6-5, the J call TRBJ2-3, with 9 bases fitting TRBD2. CDR3 DNA: TGTGCCAGCCACCGACTAGCGGACCCGAATACGCAGTATTTT. This sequence encodes CASHRLADPNTQYF.